This T cell receptor beta chain comes out of a study of cytomegalovirus exposure and HLA in healthy donors (dated by TCRdb to 2016 to 2017). Background on the whole study: In an earlier analysis of fewer than 750 of the donors, about 260 Gb of sequence data and 117 million unique TCR beta sequences from 180 million or so T cells were reported. Donor age, sex, ethnicity and CMV serostatus were collected together with the repertoire data. The study aimed to test whether signatures of past pathogen exposure could be identified by cataloging public T cell receptors. The study used immunosequencing to profile the T cell repertoires of approximately 640 subjects and linked those repertoires to cytomegalovirus serostatus. A later genetic analysis used genome-wide SNP genotypes for about 65% of the 666 donors, treating that subset as a discovery cohort. Across about 380 genotyped donors of the cohort, an average of about 250,000 unique TCR beta nucleotide sequences per donor were sequenced, and 15% to 20% of those sequences were non-productive. In a later analysis, previously published TCR beta repertoires from several hundred donors were re-analyzed and high-resolution HLA genotyping was added so that TCR occurrence patterns could be studied. All discovery cohort repertoires had been generated using a single sequencing platform. HLA typing included class I and class II loci at four-digit resolution. To predict cytomegalovirus infection status, the study combined high-throughput TCR immunosequencing, statistical association of individual TCRs with disease status, and machine learning. About five DR-DQ haplotypes were treated as single units for association and clustering because of strong linkage in the cohort. The number of donors typed differed by locus, with about 620-630 for A, B, C, DRB1 and DQB1, roughly 550 for DQA1, 600 to 610 for DPA1, and over 400 for DPB1. Rather than using new phenotypic data, the later analysis identified candidate immune exposures from TCR beta sequences and from how often those sequences occurred across donors. About 280 gigabases of sequencing data and approximately 92 million unique TCR sequences made up an early release that covered approximately 620 HLA-typed donors. A separate validation cohort of about 110 different subjects was used in addition to the roughly 700-subject first cohort. The genetic ancestry cluster associated with self-reported Caucasian donors included 81% of the 398 genotyped donors. An earlier analysis of fewer than 750 of the donors used high-throughput TCR beta sequencing to judge whether each TCR beta V gene segment behaved as functional or pseudogenic. General conclusions and limits of the study: Most CMV-associated TCR beta chains appeared to be HLA-restricted in a later analysis, and the HLA associations seemed to be driven largely by CMV exposure. A further reported finding was that TCR beta sequences accurately predicted the HLA-A and HLA-B alleles for most subjects in the first cohort. A total of about 180 TCR beta chains were listed by the study as associated with cytomegalovirus. In both the original and validation cohorts, the classifier was reported to diagnose cytomegalovirus status with high specificity and sensitivity. Strong co-occurrence of HLA alleles, especially DR and DQ, made assigning TCR associations to individual alleles difficult. Compared with the approximately 600-donor mean, donors in an Asian-associated ancestry cluster had fewer N-insertions in productive TCRs, according to a later genetic analysis. Because counts were too low, about 18 rarely observed V segments, including chromosome 9 orphons, were excluded from the earlier analysis of fewer than 650 of the donors. Sequencing depth was assumed to be roughly uniform across donors in the presence/absence analyses, though that assumption may not hold. Some IMGT-functional V segments, including TRBV6-2 and TRBV6-3, could not be distinguished by the 87-base-pair reads and were therefore excluded. A few of the identified cytomegalovirus-associated TCR beta chains were confirmed in vitro to be specific for cytomegalovirus antigens. In a later analysis, the rate of TCR association differed among HLA loci, with DRB1 alleles having the most associated TCRs and HLA-C alleles having the fewest. A later analysis reported that several top co-occurrence clusters appeared linked to parvovirus B19, influenza, CMV and Epstein-Barr virus. Correlated functional status among segregating V segments might reflect linkage disequilibrium, but an unknown experimental factor could not be ruled out. Most TCR sequences were seen in very few donors, while some public TCRs were found in many individuals. CMV serostatus was the only immune exposure information available for the cohort. In a later analysis, HLA-associated TCR beta chains were found to be more clonally expanded and to have lower generation probabilities than equally common non-associated chains. According to the authors, the approach could potentially be generalized to other disease states and immunological phenotypes. In a later genetic analysis, a missense DCLRE1C variant was associated with V-gene and J-gene trimming of TCR beta chains, and the association was replicated in an independent cohort. A later analysis associated about 16,000 TCR beta sequences with specific HLA alleles at a false discovery rate of 0.05. Because some donors lacked HLA typing at each locus, the association tests relied only on the typed subset. In this cohort, only TCR beta chains were sequenced, and detectable features were limited by the absence of alpha or paired-chain data. An earlier analysis of approximately 570 of the donors showed that most TCR beta V segments appeared in productive rearrangements either about 87% or about 30% of the time, which broadly matched IMGT annotations. A cluster of highly shared sequence variants was judged likely to represent a technical artifact of the sequencing pipeline.

About this clone itself: Its antigen is still unknown. Per-base qualities were not stored, and no clone one base away is much larger.

The protocol used for the library was the immunoSEQ multiplex PCR assay. For the multiplex PCR, a mixture combining 60 forward primers for TCR Vbeta segments and 13 reverse primers for TCR Jbeta segments was used. The CDR3 region of rearranged TCR beta genes was amplified from genomic DNA by a multiplex PCR assay. The amplified TCR beta libraries were sequenced on the Illumina HiSeq System as 87-base-pair reads. Per the source publication's procedure: A later analysis counted tens of millions of unique TCR beta chains across the 640 or so repertoires, and around 9.9 million of these chains were shared by at least two donors. To remove PCR and sequencing errors, raw reads were error-corrected and collapsed into unique sequences using a nearest-neighbor algorithm that merged closely related sequences. Alignment of CDR3 sequences to IMGT reference sequences was used to assign V, D and J gene segments. For a sequence to be retained, a match of at least six nucleotides to both a V gene segment and a J gene segment was required. Rearrangements were classified as productive when the CDR3 lacked stop codons and remained in frame with V and J, and all other rearrangements were classified as non-productive. Following IMGT convention, CDR3 was defined as the stretch from the second conserved V-encoded cysteine to the conserved J-encoded phenylalanine. The earlier analysis of 550 to 650 of the donors excluded any sequence lacking an unambiguous match to a single V gene segment. In an earlier analysis of several hundred of the donors, V segments were called functional above 56.7% productive rearrangements and were called segregating when the between-donor standard deviation exceeded 5%. A statistical classification framework was built for diagnosing cytomegalovirus status from the catalog of TCR beta chain sequences. In a later analysis, V and J genes were assigned by comparing TCR nucleotide sequences against IMGT/GENE-DB human TR gene sequences. A later analysis assigned CDR3 sequences and most-parsimonious VDJ recombination scenarios with the TCRdist pipeline. A later analysis defined each TCR beta chain by its CDR3 amino acid sequence plus V-gene family, and excluded reads lacking a unique V-gene family. A later analysis removed 550 to 650 highly shared, low-generation-probability nucleotide sequences to deal with suspected cross-contamination and a sequencing artifact. In a later analysis, a clonal expansion index was calculated for each public chain from normalized within-repertoire ranks of inferred template counts. Generation probabilities in a later analysis came from a VDJ recombination model fitted to out-of-frame rearrangements, and those results were checked against IGoR. A later analysis scored TCR-TCR, TCR-HLA and TCR-CMV co-occurrence with hypergeometric tests, applying a repertoire-size bias correction to TCR pairs. In a later analysis, false discovery rates were estimated by permuting HLA or CMV assignments 20 times. In a later analysis, co-occurring TCRs were grouped using DBSCAN, with TCRdist sequence similarity added in when clustering inside HLA-allele-positive subsets. Co-occurrence clustering excluded repertoires with fewer than 30,000 or more than 120,000 public chains, plus five with anomalous nucleotide sharing. TCRdb obtained this table from immuneACCESS and retained in-frame rearrangements with V and J assigned. These tables miss some clones; where compared with another copy, unresolved V genes account for less than half of the shortfall, and the remainder is unexplained. The DNA gave D and trimming, while V, J and clone size come from that table. The sample table lists some 99,000 clones, around 70% of them with a count of one. The ten largest clones represent under 6.5% of the sample.

In total, roughly 670 healthy bone marrow donors made up the cohort. Cohort members were all nominally healthy when sampled, although unrecorded immune exposures were likely present. The donor was CMV seropositive and belonged to the group of 250 to 350 seropositive cohort members. Every donor gave a peripheral blood sample, and the peripheral blood mononuclear cells from that sample were used for TCR beta sequencing. The Qiagen DNeasy Blood Extraction Kit was used to extract genomic DNA from the blood cell samples. Reading from cysteine to phenylalanine, the CDR3 counts 15 amino acids. The CDR3 DNA has 45 bases and is translated from base 1. Relative to germline, V is 0 bases shorter and J is 0 bases shorter, with 6 bases between their ends. The CDR1 and CDR2 encoded by the germline V gene are MGHRA and YSYEKL.

The sequence derives from a woman in her seventies in good health and CMV-seropositive. Recombination joined TRBV4-1 with TRBJ1-5; no D gene call is confident. Sequencing was done on a sample of PBMCs. The CDR3 protein sequence reads: CASSQEHLSNQPQHF. The base sequence is TGCGCCAGCAGCCAAGAACACCTTAGCAATCAGCCCCAGCATTTT.